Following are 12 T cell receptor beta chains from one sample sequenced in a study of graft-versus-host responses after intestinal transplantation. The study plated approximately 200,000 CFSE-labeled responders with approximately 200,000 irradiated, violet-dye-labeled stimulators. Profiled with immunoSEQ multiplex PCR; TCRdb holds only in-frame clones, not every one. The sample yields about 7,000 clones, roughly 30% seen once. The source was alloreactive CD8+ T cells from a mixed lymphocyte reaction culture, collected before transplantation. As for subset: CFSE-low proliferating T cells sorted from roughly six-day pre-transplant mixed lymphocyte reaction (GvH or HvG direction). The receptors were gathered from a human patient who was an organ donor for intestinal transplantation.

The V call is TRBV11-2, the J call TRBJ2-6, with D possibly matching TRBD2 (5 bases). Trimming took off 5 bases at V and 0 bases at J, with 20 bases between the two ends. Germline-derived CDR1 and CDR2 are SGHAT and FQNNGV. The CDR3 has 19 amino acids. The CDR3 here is CASSRTSGWGTSGANVLTF. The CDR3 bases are TGTGCCAGCAGCCGCACTAGTGGCTGGGGAACCTCTGGGGCCAACGTCCTGACTTTC. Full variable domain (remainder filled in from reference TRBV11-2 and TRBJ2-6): EAGVAQSPRYKIIEKRQSVAFWCNPISGHATLYWYQQILGQGPKLLIQFQNNGVVDDSQLPKDRFSAERLKGVDSTLKIQPAKLEDSAVYLCASSRTSGWGTSGANVLTFGAGSRLTVL.

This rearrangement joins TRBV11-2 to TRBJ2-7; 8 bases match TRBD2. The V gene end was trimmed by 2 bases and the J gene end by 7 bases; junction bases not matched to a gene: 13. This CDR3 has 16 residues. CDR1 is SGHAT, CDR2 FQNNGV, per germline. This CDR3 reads CASSLRKSSGLGEQYF. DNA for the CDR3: TGTGCCAGCAGCTTAAGAAAGTCTAGCGGGCTTGGGGAGCAGTACTTC.

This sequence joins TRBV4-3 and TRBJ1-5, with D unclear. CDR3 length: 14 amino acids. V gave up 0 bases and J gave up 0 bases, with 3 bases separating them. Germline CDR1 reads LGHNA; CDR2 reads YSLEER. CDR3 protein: CASSQDGSNQPQHF. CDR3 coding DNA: TGCGCCAGCAGCCAAGACGGTAGCAATCAGCCCCAGCATTTT.

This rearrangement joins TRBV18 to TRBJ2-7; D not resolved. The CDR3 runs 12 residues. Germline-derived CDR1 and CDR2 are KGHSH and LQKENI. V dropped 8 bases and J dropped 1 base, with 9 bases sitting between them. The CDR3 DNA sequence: TGTGCCAGCCCCTCTGGATCCTACGAGCAGTACTTC. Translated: CASPSGSYEQYF. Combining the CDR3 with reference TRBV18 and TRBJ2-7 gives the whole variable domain NAGVMQNPRHLVRRRGQEARLRCSPMKGHSHVYWYRQLPEEGLKFMVYLQKENIIDESGMPKERFSAEFPKEGPSILRIQQVVRGDSAAYFCASPSGSYEQYFGPGTRLTVT.

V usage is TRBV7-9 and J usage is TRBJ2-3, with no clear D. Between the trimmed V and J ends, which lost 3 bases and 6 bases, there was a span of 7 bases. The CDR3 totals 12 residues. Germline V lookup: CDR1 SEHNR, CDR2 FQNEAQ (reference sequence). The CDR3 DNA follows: TGTGCCAGCAGCTTCTCCGCCGATACGCAGTATTTT. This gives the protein CASSFSADTQYF.

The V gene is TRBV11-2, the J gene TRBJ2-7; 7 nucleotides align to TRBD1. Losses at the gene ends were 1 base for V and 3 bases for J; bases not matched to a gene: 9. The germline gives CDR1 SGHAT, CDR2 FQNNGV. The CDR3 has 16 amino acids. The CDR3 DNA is TGTGCCAGCAGCTTAGCGTACCCGAGACAGGGCTACGAGCAGTACTTC. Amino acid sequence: CASSLAYPRQGYEQYF.

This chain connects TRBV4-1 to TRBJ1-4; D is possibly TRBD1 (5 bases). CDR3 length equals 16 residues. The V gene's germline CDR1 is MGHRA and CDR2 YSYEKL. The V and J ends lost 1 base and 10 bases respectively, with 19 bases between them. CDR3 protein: CASSQAGLGVTGKLFF. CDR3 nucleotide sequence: TGCGCCAGCAGCCAAGCCGGCCTGGGGGTTACCGGAAAACTGTTTTTT.

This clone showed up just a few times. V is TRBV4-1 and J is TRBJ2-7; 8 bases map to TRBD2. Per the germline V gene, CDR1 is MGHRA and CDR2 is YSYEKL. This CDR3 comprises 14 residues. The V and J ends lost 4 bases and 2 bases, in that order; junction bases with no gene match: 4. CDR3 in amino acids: CASSPGLVAYEQYF. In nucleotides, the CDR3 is TGCGCCAGCAGCCCGGGACTAGTAGCCTACGAGCAGTACTTC.

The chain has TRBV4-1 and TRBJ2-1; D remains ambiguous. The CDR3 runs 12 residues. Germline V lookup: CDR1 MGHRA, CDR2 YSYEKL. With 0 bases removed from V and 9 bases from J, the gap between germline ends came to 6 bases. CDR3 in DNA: TGCGCCAGCAGCCAAGATCTAGTTGAGCAGTTCTTC. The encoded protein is CASSQDLVEQFF.

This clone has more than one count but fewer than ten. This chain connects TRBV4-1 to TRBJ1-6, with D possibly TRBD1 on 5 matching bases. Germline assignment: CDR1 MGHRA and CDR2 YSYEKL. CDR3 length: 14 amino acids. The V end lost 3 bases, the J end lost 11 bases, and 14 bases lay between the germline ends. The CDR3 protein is CASSHTKRGAPLHF. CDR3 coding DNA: TGCGCCAGCAGCCACACTAAACGGGGGGCACCCCTCCACTTT.

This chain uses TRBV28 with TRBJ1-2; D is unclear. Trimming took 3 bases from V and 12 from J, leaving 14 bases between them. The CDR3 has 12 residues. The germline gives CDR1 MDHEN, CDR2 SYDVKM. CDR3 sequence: CASSFTTFTHTF. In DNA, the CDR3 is TGTGCCAGCAGTTTCACGACATTCACCCACACCTTC.

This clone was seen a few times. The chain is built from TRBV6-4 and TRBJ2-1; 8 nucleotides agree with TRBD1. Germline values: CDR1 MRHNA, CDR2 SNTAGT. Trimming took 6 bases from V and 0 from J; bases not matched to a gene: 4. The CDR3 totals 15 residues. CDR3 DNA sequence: TGTGCCAGCAGACAGGGGGTTAGCTCCTACAATGAGCAGTTCTTC. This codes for CASRQGVSSYNEQFF.